The rows below give T cell receptor beta chains drawn from one sample of a study of graft-versus-host responses after intestinal transplantation. Profiled with immunoSEQ multiplex PCR; TCRdb holds only in-frame clones, not every one. Of about 22,000 clones in the sample, around 76% are singletons; the top ten hold under 4%. The specimen was ileum tissue, collected 12 days after intestinal transplant. The receptors were gathered from a human patient who received an intestinal transplant, so some T cells may come from the graft donor. The CDR3 runs from the conserved cysteine through the conserved F or W. The order of the fields is CDR3 DNA, CDR3 protein, D gene, clone size, J gene, V gene. The D gene is left open where the match is weak. Not every row has a clone size; where given, it reads once, few, many or a size class.

cdr3_nt: TGTGCCAGCAGCAAAGAGGGGGATAACATTCAGTACTTC
cdr3_aa: CASSKEGDNIQYF
d_call: -
clone_size: -
j_call: TRBJ2-4
v_call: TRBV21-1

cdr3_nt: TGTGCCAGCAGCCCGCGGCAGGGAGGTTTGGGGGACACTGAAGCTTTCTTT
cdr3_aa: CASSPRQGGLGDTEAFF
d_call: -
clone_size: -
j_call: TRBJ1-1
v_call: TRBV9

cdr3_nt: TGTGCCAGCAATCCGACAGTTGGCTATGGCTACACCTTC
cdr3_aa: CASNPTVGYGYTF
d_call: -
clone_size: -
j_call: TRBJ1-2
v_call: TRBV6-1

cdr3_nt: TGTGCCAGCAGCTCCCCGGTTGGAGTATCTAGTCAGCCCCAGCATTTT
cdr3_aa: CASSSPVGVSSQPQHF
d_call: -
clone_size: -
j_call: TRBJ1-5
v_call: TRBV7-3

cdr3_nt: TGCGCCAGCAGCAGGAACAGGGTCGGGCAGTACTTC
cdr3_aa: CASSRNRVGQYF
d_call: -
clone_size: few
j_call: TRBJ2-7
v_call: TRBV5-1

cdr3_nt: TGCGCCAGCAGCCCCGGCAGGGGAAACACCATATATTTT
cdr3_aa: CASSPGRGNTIYF
d_call: -
clone_size: -
j_call: TRBJ1-3
v_call: TRBV5-1

cdr3_nt: TGTGCCAGCAGTTTTGCGGGGGGCACTGAAGCTTTCTTT
cdr3_aa: CASSFAGGTEAFF
d_call: -
clone_size: -
j_call: TRBJ1-1
v_call: TRBV27

cdr3_nt: TGTGCCAGCAACAGAGAGCTACTTAATTCACCCCTCCACTTT
cdr3_aa: CASNRELLNSPLHF
d_call: -
clone_size: -
j_call: TRBJ1-6
v_call: TRBV2

cdr3_nt: TGTGCCATCAGCTTCCGGGACAGGGTCGGCGGCTCTGGGGAGCTGTTTTTT
cdr3_aa: CAISFRDRVGGSGELFF
d_call: TRBD1
clone_size: -
j_call: TRBJ2-2
v_call: TRBV10-3

cdr3_nt: TGTGCCAGCAGCTTAGGGCAGAACACTGAAGCTTTCTTT
cdr3_aa: CASSLGQNTEAFF
d_call: -
clone_size: -
j_call: TRBJ1-1
v_call: TRBV7-3

cdr3_nt: TGTGCCAGCAGCTGGGGGGATCAGCCCCAGCATTTT
cdr3_aa: CASSWGDQPQHF
d_call: -
clone_size: -
j_call: TRBJ1-5
v_call: TRBV6-1

cdr3_nt: TGCGCCAGCAGCCAAGGGTCCGCGGTCCAAGAGACCCAGTACTTC
cdr3_aa: CASSQGSAVQETQYF
d_call: -
clone_size: few
j_call: TRBJ2-5
v_call: TRBV4-1

cdr3_nt: TGTGCCAGCAGCACCCAACAGGGGTTGAACACTGAAGCTTTCTTT
cdr3_aa: CASSTQQGLNTEAFF
d_call: TRBD1
clone_size: -
j_call: TRBJ1-1
v_call: TRBV11-2

cdr3_nt: TGTGCCAGCAGCCAGGGGTTGGTCTACGAGCAGTACTTC
cdr3_aa: CASSQGLVYEQYF
d_call: -
clone_size: -
j_call: TRBJ2-7
v_call: TRBV11-3

cdr3_nt: TGTGCCAGCAGCTCCCCGGGGGGACCCCTATATTTT
cdr3_aa: CASSSPGGPLYF
d_call: -
clone_size: -
j_call: TRBJ1-3
v_call: TRBV7-8

cdr3_nt: TGTGCCAGCGTGGGGGGTCTCAACTATGGCTACACCTTC
cdr3_aa: CASVGGLNYGYTF
d_call: -
clone_size: -
j_call: TRBJ1-2
v_call: TRBV28

cdr3_nt: TGCGCCAGCAGCTTGGCGGGGGTCACTGAAGCTTTCTTT
cdr3_aa: CASSLAGVTEAFF
d_call: -
clone_size: -
j_call: TRBJ1-1
v_call: TRBV5-1

cdr3_nt: TGCGCCAGCAGTGACAATAACTATGGCTACACCTTC
cdr3_aa: CASSDNNYGYTF
d_call: -
clone_size: -
j_call: TRBJ1-2
v_call: TRBV10-2

cdr3_nt: TGCAGCGTTGGTCCTAGCAGCTACGAGCAGTACTTC
cdr3_aa: CSVGPSSYEQYF
d_call: -
clone_size: -
j_call: TRBJ2-7
v_call: TRBV29-1

cdr3_nt: TGTGCCAGCAGCTTAGGGACAGGGTACACCGGGGAGCTGTTTTTT
cdr3_aa: CASSLGTGYTGELFF
d_call: TRBD1
clone_size: -
j_call: TRBJ2-2
v_call: TRBV7-6

cdr3_nt: TGTGCCAGCTCACCAACCTTTAGGGGACAAGAGACCCAGTACTTC
cdr3_aa: CASSPTFRGQETQYF
d_call: -
clone_size: -
j_call: TRBJ2-5
v_call: TRBV18

cdr3_nt: TGTGCCAGTAGTATTTCCCGCGGGGGGCCTTACAATGAGCAGTTCTTC
cdr3_aa: CASSISRGGPYNEQFF
d_call: TRBD2
clone_size: -
j_call: TRBJ2-1
v_call: TRBV19

cdr3_nt: TGTGCCTCCTCCCGTGGGGGACAGGAGTCCTACAATGAGCAGTTCTTC
cdr3_aa: CASSRGGQESYNEQFF
d_call: TRBD1
clone_size: -
j_call: TRBJ2-1
v_call: TRBV27

cdr3_nt: TGTGCCAGCAGTCCCCCCCCCGAGAGTAATTCACCCCTCCACTTT
cdr3_aa: CASSPPPESNSPLHF
d_call: -
clone_size: once
j_call: TRBJ1-6
v_call: TRBV6-5

cdr3_nt: TGTGCCAGCACCGCCGTCGGACTGCACACAGATACGCAGTATTTT
cdr3_aa: CASTAVGLHTDTQYF
d_call: -
clone_size: few
j_call: TRBJ2-3
v_call: TRBV13

cdr3_nt: TGTGCCAGCAGCGGGCGGGGGGGGTTTTTCAATGAGCAGTTCTTC
cdr3_aa: CASSGRGGFFNEQFF
d_call: TRBD2
clone_size: once
j_call: TRBJ2-1
v_call: TRBV9

cdr3_nt: TGTGCCAGCAGTCAGGTCTCTGGGGCCAACGTCCTGACTTTC
cdr3_aa: CASSQVSGANVLTF
d_call: -
clone_size: -
j_call: TRBJ2-6
v_call: TRBV6-4

cdr3_nt: TGTGCCAGCAGTGCCGGGACAGGGTCCTACAATGAGCAGTTCTTC
cdr3_aa: CASSAGTGSYNEQFF
d_call: TRBD1
clone_size: -
j_call: TRBJ2-1
v_call: TRBV6-1